This T cell receptor (beta chain) was sequenced in a study of blood T cell repertoires in COVID-19. Across the study: Acute and convalescent COVID-19 specimens originated in the United States, Italy and Spain. T cells, B-cell-depleted T cells, or PBMCs provided the cDNA or gDNA that served as material.

The CDR3 has 14 amino acids. V was clipped by 5 bases and J by 3 bases, with 10 bases between them. Germline CDR1 reads SEHNR; CDR2 reads FQNEAQ (reference sequence). In the study's own analysis: Reference gene primer amplification yielded estimated nucleated cell counts. The repertoire was sequenced with immunoSEQ multiplex PCR; TCRdb's copy has only in-frame clones and lacks some. The V and J calls and clone size are taken from that table; D and trimming were inferred from the DNA. The table shows roughly 130,000 clones, with 80% occurring only once. This clone was observed a few times. Sample: peripheral blood. The chain uses TRBV7-9 and TRBJ1-4; weak D call: TRBD1 (5 bases). This sequence was found in a man between 70 and 80 years old with acute or convalescent COVID-19. The CDR3 DNA is TGTGCCAGCAGCCAGGACACTTCTAATGAAAAACTGTTTTTT. Its protein is CASSQDTSNEKLFF.